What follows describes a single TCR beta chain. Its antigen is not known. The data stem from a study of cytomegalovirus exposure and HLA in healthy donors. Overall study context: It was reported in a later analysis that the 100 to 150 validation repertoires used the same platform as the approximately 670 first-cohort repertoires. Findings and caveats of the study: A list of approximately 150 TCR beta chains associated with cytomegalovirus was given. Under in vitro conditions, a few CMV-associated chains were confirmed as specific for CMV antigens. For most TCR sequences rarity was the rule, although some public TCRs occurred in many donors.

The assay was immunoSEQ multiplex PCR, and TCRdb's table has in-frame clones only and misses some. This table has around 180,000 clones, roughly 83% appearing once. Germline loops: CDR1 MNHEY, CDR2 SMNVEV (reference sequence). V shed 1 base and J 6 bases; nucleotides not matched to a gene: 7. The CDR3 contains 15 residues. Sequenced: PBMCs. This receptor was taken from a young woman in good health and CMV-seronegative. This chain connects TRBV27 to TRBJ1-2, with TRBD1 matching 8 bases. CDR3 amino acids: CASSLFGRGRDGYTF. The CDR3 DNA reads TGTGCCAGCAGTTTATTCGGCAGGGGGCGCGATGGCTACACCTTC.